The 19 T cell receptor beta chains below were found in one sample sequenced in a study of blood T cell repertoires in COVID-19. Here immunoSEQ multiplex PCR was the method, and the copy in TCRdb shows in-frame clones only, minus some. Here the sample spans approximately 310,000 clones, over 75% being singletons. The specimen sequenced was peripheral blood. Every receptor here comes from a woman aged 50 to 65 who had recovered from COVID-19.

This chain links TRBV7-9 with TRBJ2-3, with 7 bases lining up with TRBD1. V shed 2 bases, J shed 0 bases, and the junction held 2 bases outside the gene matches. The CDR3 covers 15 residues. Germline CDR1 SEHNR, CDR2 FQNEAQ (reference sequence). Written as DNA, the CDR3 is TGTGCCAGCAGCTTACCAGGGGGTAGCACAGATACGCAGTATTTT. Translating gives CASSLPGGSTDTQYF.

This rearrangement joins TRBV28 to TRBJ1-2, with 7 bases that match TRBD1. The CDR3 runs 15 residues. CDR1 is MDHEN and CDR2 is SYDVKM in the germline V gene. V was clipped by 4 bases and J by 2 bases; unmatched bases: 7. CDR3 sequence (DNA): TGTGCCAGCAGTTCCGGGGACAGACCCAACTATGGCTACACCTTC. It yields the protein CASSSGDRPNYGYTF.

The chain links TRBV6-5 to TRBJ2-3; 13 nucleotides line up with TRBD2. The germline V gene encodes CDR1 MNHEY and CDR2 SVGAGI. Unmatched junction bases numbered 3, after V lost 4 bases and J lost 2 bases. The CDR3 spans 16 residues. The CDR3 DNA is TGTGCCAGCAGTTTGGGACTAGCGGGGACCACAGATACGCAGTATTTT. Amino acids: CASSLGLAGTTDTQYF.

This clone was seen a few times. The chain has TRBV2 and TRBJ1-6; D uncertain. The CDR3 is 12 amino acids. Germline CDR1 SNHLY, CDR2 FYNNEI. Deletions cut 6 bases from V and 7 bases from J, with 7 bases between. The CDR3: CASRSENSPLHF. CDR3 nucleotide sequence: TGTGCCAGCAGGAGCGAGAATTCACCCCTCCACTTT.

This chain links TRBV3-1 (or the pseudogene TRBV3-2) with TRBJ1-6, with 9 bases lining up with TRBD1. Trimming at V came to 0 bases and at J to 9 bases, leaving 6 bases not matched to a gene. This CDR3 has 16 residues. Germline V gene data show CDR1 as LGHDT and CDR2 as YNNKEL (reference sequence). The CDR3 loop is CASSQDPGTGTSPLHF. CDR3 sequence (DNA): TGTGCCAGCAGCCAAGACCCCGGGACAGGGACTTCACCCCTCCACTTT.

A single count supports this clone. The chain has TRBV18 and TRBJ2-5; no clear D. This CDR3 region has 13 residues. The V gene's germline CDR1 is KGHSH and CDR2 LQKENI. Deletions cut 8 bases from V and 1 base from J, with 11 bases between. Written as DNA, the CDR3 is TGTGCCAGCCGCGACACCGGCCAAGAGACCCAGTACTTC. It codes for CASRDTGQETQYF.

Of note for this clone: A junction boundary mismatches the germline segment, possibly from a read error. The chain has TRBV4-2 and TRBJ2-1; D remains ambiguous. CDR3 length equals 13 residues. The V gene's germline CDR1 is LGHNA and CDR2 YNFKEQ. DNA of the CDR3: TGTGCCAGCAGTCAAGATACCGCTAGTGAGCAGTTCTTC. It encodes CASSQDTASEQFF.

The rearrangement joins TRBV9 to TRBJ2-7; D possibly corresponds to TRBD2 (5 bases). V lost 0 bases and J lost 4, with 11 bases in between. This CDR3 region has 14 residues. CDR1 and CDR2 from the germline V gene are SGDLS and YYNGEE. The CDR3: CASSVGPGLYEQYF. The CDR3 nucleotides read TGTGCCAGCAGCGTAGGCCCAGGACTTTACGAGCAGTACTTC.

This sequence joins TRBV15 and TRBJ1-6; a weak D match, TRBD1 (6 bases). Per germline, CDR1 LNHNV and CDR2 YYDKDF (reference sequence). The CDR3 is made up of 14 amino acids. Trimming took 3 bases from V and 7 from J, leaving 10 bases between them. CDR3 in amino acids: CATSRGGANSPLHF. The CDR3 coding sequence is TGTGCCACCAGCAGGGGGGGGGCCAATTCACCCCTCCACTTT.

This clone occurred once. The chain combines TRBV3-1 (or the pseudogene TRBV3-2) with TRBJ2-3; 15 bases line up with TRBD2. CDR1 is LGHDT and CDR2 is YNNKEL in the germline V gene (reference sequence). The CDR3 extends over 18 amino acids. V lost 3 bases and J lost 2; bases outside the gene matches: 6. The chain's CDR3 is CASSHSGLAGGPTDTQYF. The CDR3, as DNA: TGTGCCAGCAGCCATTCGGGACTAGCGGGAGGCCCCACAGATACGCAGTATTTT.

The chain is built from TRBV6-6 and TRBJ1-4, with D hard to call. The CDR3 is 11 amino acids. Germline V lookup: CDR1 MNHNY, CDR2 SVGAGI (reference sequence). V lost 8 bases, J lost 3 bases, and 4 bases lay in between. Written as DNA, the CDR3 is TGTGCCAGCCTCGCTAATGAAAAACTGTTTTTT. Translated: CASLANEKLFF.

V is TRBV7-9 and J is TRBJ2-1; D unclear. The CDR3 has 15 amino acids. V lost 2 bases to trimming and J lost 6 bases, with 14 bases between them. CDR1 is SEHNR and CDR2 is FQNEAQ in the germline V gene (reference sequence). Written as DNA, the CDR3 is TGTGCCAGCAGCTTAACGGAAGCGCAAGTCAATGAGCAGTTCTTC. Translated, it gives CASSLTEAQVNEQFF.

Notes on this clone: A read error may produce the germline difference seen at one junction end. This chain uses TRBV6-6 with TRBJ2-7; 16 positions match TRBD2. The CDR3 extends over 13 amino acids. CDR1 is MNHNY and CDR2 is SVGAGI in the germline V gene (reference sequence). The CDR3 spells CASSYGTSGRAFF. CDR3 coding DNA: TGTGCCAGCAGTTACGGGACTAGCGGGAGGGCTTTCTTC.

This rearrangement joins TRBV7-9 to TRBJ1-2; 8 bases match TRBD1. In germline, CDR1 is SEHNR, CDR2 FQNEAQ (reference sequence). The CDR3 runs to 14 residues. V lost 2 bases to trimming and J lost 2 bases; unmatched junction nucleotides: 1. CDR3 sequence reads: CASSLRQGNYGYTF. CDR3 coding DNA: TGTGCCAGCAGCTTACGACAGGGGAACTATGGCTACACCTTC. The entire variable domain, with the rest obtained from reference TRBV7-9 and TRBJ1-2, is as follows: DTGVSQNPRHKITKRGQNVTFRCDPISEHNRLYWYRQTLGQGPEFLTYFQNEAQLEKSRLLSDRFSAERPKGSFSTLEIQRTEQGDSAMYLCASSLRQGNYGYTFGSGTRLTVV.

The CDR3 nucleotides read TGTGCCAGCAGCCCGAAGGGGGGGCTCGGCACAGATACGCAGTATTTT. The encoded protein is CASSPKGGLGTDTQYF. The chain couples TRBV11-3 to TRBJ2-3, with D perhaps matching TRBD2 (7 bases). The CDR3 extends over 16 amino acids. Germline assignment: CDR1 SGHNT and CDR2 YENEEA. V lost 5 bases, J lost 1 base, and 16 bases lay in between. Drawing the rest from reference TRBV11-3 and TRBJ2-3, the complete variable domain is EAGVVQSPRYKIIEKKQPVAFWCNPISGHNTLYWYLQNLGQGPELLIRYENEEAVDDSQLPKDRFSAERLKGVDSTLKIQPAELGDSAVYLCASSPKGGLGTDTQYFGPGTRLTVL.

Here the CDR3 reads CASSLGQVATNEKLFF. The CDR3, as DNA: TGCGCCAGCAGCCTTGGACAGGTTGCAACTAATGAAAAACTGTTTTTT. The chain combines TRBV4-3 with TRBJ1-4; 7 positions agree with TRBD1. CDR3 length: 16 amino acids. Germline V gene lookup returns CDR1 LGHNA and CDR2 YSLEER. J was trimmed by 0 bases and V by 4 bases; bases with no gene match: 5.

This chain joins TRBV7-2 and TRBJ2-6, with D maybe TRBD1 (5 bases). Between the trimmed V and J ends, which lost 2 bases and 0 bases, there was a span of 14 bases. Germline V lookup: CDR1 SGHTA, CDR2 FQGNSA. This CDR3 comprises 18 residues. CDR3 sequence (DNA): TGTGCCAGCAGCTTATTCTTGCAGGGTAGCTCTGGGGCCAACGTCCTGACTTTC. Translating it yields CASSLFLQGSSGANVLTF.

This chain connects TRBV19 to TRBJ2-2; 9 bases fit TRBD2. J was trimmed by 4 bases and V by 7 bases; bases with no gene match: 4. This CDR3 has 14 residues. Germline V gives CDR1 LNHDA, CDR2 SQIVND (reference sequence). The CDR3 DNA is TGTGCCAGTAATCAGCGGGGGGTCACCGGGGAGCTGTTTTTT. Translating it yields CASNQRGVTGELFF. Complete variable domain (other parts from reference TRBV19 and TRBJ2-2): DGGITQSPKYLFRKEGQNVTLSCEQNLNHDAMYWYRQDPGQGLRLIYYSQIVNDFQKGDIAEGYSVSREKKESFPLTVTSAQKNPTAFYLCASNQRGVTGELFFGEGSRLTVL.

The V gene is TRBV27, the J gene TRBJ2-1; D remains ambiguous. This CDR3 region has 11 residues. Per germline, CDR1 MNHEY and CDR2 SMNVEV (reference sequence). V lost 8 bases and J 6 bases, leaving 8 bases between the germline ends. CDR3 DNA: TGTGCCAGCGAGGTGGGCAATGAGCAGTTCTTC. Protein: CASEVGNEQFF.